The clone carrying this TCR beta chain was observed a handful of times. Its antigen is still unknown. Produced via immunoSEQ multiplex PCR; TCRdb's table is partial and in-frame only. The table lists about 2,500,000 clones, approximately 92% of them singletons. This CDR3 has 13 amino acids. Germline values: CDR1 SEHNR, CDR2 FQNEAQ (reference sequence). V lost 1 base and J 8 bases, leaving 11 bases between the germline ends. This record comes from a study of shared clonotypes between healthy human individuals. Study-wide findings and caveats: Relative to clonotypes present in all four donors, those not shared had lower generation probabilities.

Input material: naive CD4+ T cells sorted from blood. As for subset: CD45RA+ positively selected. The TCR comes from a man aged 18 to 29 in good health. The chain couples TRBV7-9 to TRBJ1-1; weak D call: TRBD1 (5 bases). The CDR3 nucleotides are TGTGCCAGCAGCTTAGAAGTCCGGACAGAAGCTTTCTTT. Translated: CASSLEVRTEAFF.